This T cell receptor (beta chain) was documented in a study of T cell repertoires in cytomegalovirus infection. In the study overall: Matching HLA type and CMV infection were both indicated by public TCR beta signatures.

TCRdb independently ran MiXCR on the reads; one entry per CDR3 protein. This table has more than 90,000 distinct CDR3 sequences, around 10% appearing once. Findings and limits, study-wide: HLA-C-restricted CMV-specific TCR beta clonotypes were dominant in the ex vivo response. Frequencies of public TCR beta families were cumulated, and this identified carriers of CMV plus the relevant HLA.

About this clonotype itself: Its antigen is currently unknown.

Looked up from germline, CDR1 is SGHAT and CDR2 is FQNNGV. Trimming took 1 base from V and 9 from J, leaving 14 bases between them. CDR3 length equals 14 residues. This chain joins TRBV11-2 and TRBJ2-3, with unresolved D. The TCR was taken from a human donor in good health (CMV status not recorded). Some clones in this sample may be carry-over from other donors' samples. Sequenced sample: PBMCs, sequenced either directly or after in vitro stimulation (not recorded which). The CDR3 spells CASSLVGGQGTQYF. CDR3 DNA: TGTGCCAGCAGCTTAGTAGGCGGCCAAGGAACGCAGTATTTT. Complete variable domain (other parts from reference TRBV11-2 and TRBJ2-3): EAGVAQSPRYKIIEKRQSVAFWCNPISGHATLYWYQQILGQGPKLLIQFQNNGVVDDSQLPKDRFSAERLKGVDSTLKIQPAKLEDSAVYLCASSLVGGQGTQYFGPGTRLTVL.